This TCR beta chain was identified during a study of shared clonotypes between healthy human individuals. Study at large: Plates per donor: three CD4 naive, three CD4 memory, two CD8 naive, one CD8 memory.

Splitting the CD4+ cells yielded a CD45RA+ naive subset and a CD45RA-negative memory subset. TCRdb's copy holds only in-frame clones and misses some; the assay was immunoSEQ multiplex PCR. The sample holds over a million clones, around 95% seen once. CDR3 length: 14 amino acids. After removal of 5 bases from V and 9 bases from J, the junction contained 6 bases not matched to a gene. Germline values: CDR1 MNHNS, CDR2 SASEGT. Study findings and constraints: Four donors shared 4.5% to 6.5% of their naive CD4 clonotypes. Memory subsets generally showed lower estimated richness than naive subsets.

Note on this clone: Its antigen is currently unknown.

The specimen was naive CD4+ T cells sorted from blood. Regarding subset: CD45RA+ positively selected. The chain joins TRBV6-1 to TRBJ2-1; 11 bases match TRBD2. This sequence was found in a man aged 30 to 45 in good health. In DNA form, the CDR3 reads TGTGCCAGCAGTACTAGCGGGAGCTTCGGTGAGCAGTTCTTC. Protein: CASSTSGSFGEQFF.